This TCR beta chain was profiled in a study of cytomegalovirus exposure and HLA in healthy donors. This clone was observed a single time. Trimming took 3 bases from V and 2 from J, leaving 13 bases between them. Germline CDR1 is SGHVS and CDR2 is FNYEAQ. This CDR3 region has 16 residues. PCR was performed using 60 Vbeta and 13 Jbeta primers. The protocol was immunoSEQ multiplex PCR, while the TCRdb copy is restricted to in-frame clones and leaves out a portion. The repertoire includes some 130,000 clones, approximately 70% of them detected once, and 2.1% sits in the top ten. The TCR sequence derives from a woman in her sixties in good health and CMV-seropositive. What was sequenced was PBMCs. The chain couples TRBV7-6 to TRBJ1-4; D unresolved. The CDR3 region has the DNA TGTGCCAGCAGCTTGAGGAGCGGTAGGACTAATGAAAAACTGTTTTTT. Translation gives CASSLRSGRTNEKLFF.